This T cell receptor beta chain was sequenced in a study of blood T cell repertoires in COVID-19. Assay used: immunoSEQ multiplex PCR; TCRdb lists only in-frame clones, some missing. Here the sample spans under 250,000 clones, 70% to 85% being singletons. The CDR3 spans 14 residues. The trim removed 5 bases at V and 4 bases at J, leaving 6 bases unmatched. Germline V CDR1 and CDR2: SGHNT, YYREEE (reference sequence). The source is a human donor in a cohort sampled during active COVID-19. The chain combines TRBV5-4 with TRBJ2-7; 10 nucleotides agree with TRBD1. The specimen was peripheral blood. The CDR3 DNA is TGTGCCAGCAGTACGGGACAGGGGTTATACGAGCAGTACTTC. It codes for CASSTGQGLYEQYF.